This T cell receptor beta chain was retrieved from a study of T cell clusters in autoimmune cytopenias. Points from the study as a whole: Clustering suggested that physiological T cell clusters were missing in primary autoimmune cytopenia patients.

Multiplex touch-down PCR amplified TRB using TRB-A and TRB-B pools in one tube. TCRdb reprocessed the multiplex PCR reads and keeps a single row for each CDR3 protein, giving no DNA. The sample shows fewer than 4,500 distinct CDR3 sequences, and about 10% sits with its ten largest clones. Frequency places this clonotype as medium-sized. Antigen: not known. TRB amplification used 250 ng of peripheral blood genomic DNA. The CDR3 is 14 amino acids. Germline V gives CDR1 MNHNY, CDR2 SVGAGI (reference sequence). This same sample was also taken into another study, of T cell repertoires in aging, cancer and after chemotherapy. From that second work: Clear clonal overlap appeared across healthy donor samples taken over several months to years. Untreated cancer patients had significantly lower blood TCR diversity than age-matched healthy donors. Loss of evenness, beyond lost richness, contributed to age-related TCR diversity decline in cancer patients.

V is TRBV6-6 and J is TRBJ1-4; with no DNA, the TCRdb D assignment of TRBD1 cannot be verified. The specimen sequenced was peripheral blood. The sequence was collected from a human donor in good health. The CDR3 loop is CASSSGTGAEKLFF.